This TCR beta chain was profiled in a study of T cells in Graves' hyperthyroidism and ophthalmopathy. Trimming removed 5 bases at V and 5 bases at J, with 12 bases between. Germline V gene data show CDR1 as SNHLY and CDR2 as FYNNEI. This CDR3 spans 13 amino acids. Study results and caveats: Most thyroid-expanded clonotypes above 0.001 were also found in blood.

This clonotype was seen a few times. Antigen specificity is unknown. TCR beta CDR3 sequences were amplified from RNA transcripts. With the HTBI primer set, the TCR CDR3 went through a first round of RT-PCR. TCRdb called the multiplex PCR reads again in MiXCR, with one record for every CDR3 protein. The table shows a few hundred thousand distinct CDR3 sequences, with 46% occurring only once. Sequenced material: peripheral blood or thyroid tissue (not recorded which). This chain links TRBV2 with TRBJ1-1; the D is unclear. The TCR originated in an adult woman with Graves' disease, either hyperthyroidism or ophthalmopathy (not recorded which). The chain's CDR3 is CASSLHLETEAFF. The CDR3 region has the DNA TGTGCCAGCAGTCTCCACCTAGAAACTGAAGCTTTCTTT.